These 24 T cell receptor beta chains were sequenced from one sample in a study of regulatory T cells in long-lasting Graves disease. CDR3 regions were amplified by Arm-PCR using iRepertoire HTBI primers to build TCR beta libraries. TCRdb re-called the multiplex PCR reads with MiXCR, one entry per CDR3 protein. The data show about 540,000 distinct CDR3 sequences, about 14% seen once. Time point in this sample: newly diagnosed GD, antithyroid drugs for less than 3 months. There was RNA extracted from PBMCs, and the TCR library was made from it. Another study also made use of these data, one on T cells in Graves' hyperthyroidism and ophthalmopathy.

Specimen: peripheral blood mononuclear cells (PBMCs), collected at new diagnosis, from a patient treated with antithyroid drugs. The receptors shown here come from a man aged 25-40 years with Graves disease.

Ten or more counts support this clonotype. V gene TRBV6-5 combines with J gene TRBJ2-7; D could derive from TRBD1 or TRBD2 (5 bases each). The CDR3 sequence is 15 residues long. Looked up from germline, CDR1 is MNHEY and CDR2 is SVGAGI. Trimming took 2 bases from V and 2 from J, leaving 13 bases between them. In DNA, the CDR3 is TGTGCCAGCAGTTACGCCGGGGCGGCGCCCTACGAGCAGTACTTC. Translating it yields CASSYAGAAPYEQYF.

This clonotype was seen more than once but under ten times. The rearrangement links TRBV6-2 or TRBV6-3 to TRBJ1-1, with no clear D. This CDR3 has 14 amino acids. The germline V and J ends were trimmed by 6 bases and 7 bases, with 18 bases remaining between them. The germline V gene encodes CDR1 MNHEY and CDR2 SVGEGT. CDR3 region: CASSAHYVGFEAFF. Written as DNA, the CDR3 is TGTGCCAGCAGCGCCCATTATGTCGGTTTTGAAGCTTTCTTT.

This clonotype has ten or more counts. The chain links TRBV13 to TRBJ1-6, with TRBD1 as a possible D gene (6 bases). The V gene's germline CDR1 is PRHDT and CDR2 FYEKMQ (reference sequence). This CDR3 region has 14 residues. V was pared by 4 bases and J by 10 bases, with 14 bases between. CDR3 in amino acids: CASSSGVHGSPLHF. CDR3 nucleotides: TGTGCCAGCAGCTCAGGGGTGCATGGCTCACCCCTCCACTTT.

The chain is built from TRBV6-1 and TRBJ2-1; 7 bases line up with TRBD2. CDR3 length: 14 amino acids. CDR1 is MNHNS and CDR2 is SASEGT in the germline V gene. J lost 1 base, V lost 6 bases, and 3 bases had no gene match. CDR3 loop: CASRAGDSYNEQFF. The CDR3 region has the DNA TGTGCCAGCAGGGCGGGGGATTCCTACAATGAGCAGTTCTTC.

The chain employs TRBV6-1 and TRBJ1-1; D remains unclear. The V end was cut by 8 bases, the J end by 5 bases, with 15 bases between. Germline CDR1 is MNHNS and CDR2 is SASEGT. The CDR3 loop spans 13 amino acids. CDR3: CASDFGMGTEAFF. The CDR3 DNA reads as TGTGCCAGCGATTTTGGAATGGGGACTGAAGCTTTCTTT.

This clonotype appeared a few times. This rearrangement joins TRBV20-1 to TRBJ2-5; TRBD2 matches at 8 bases. V lost 1 base, J lost 7 bases, and 11 bases stayed unmatched. This CDR3 comprises 15 residues. The germline V gene encodes CDR1 DFQATT and CDR2 SNEGSKA (reference sequence). The CDR3 nucleotides are TGCAGTGCTAGAGCACGGGGGGGGAAGGGGGTGACCCAGTACTTC. As protein: CSARARGGKGVTQYF.

The chain recombines TRBV19 with TRBJ2-1, with TRBD1 as a possible D gene (6 bases). The CDR3 length is 14 residues. Trimming took off 7 bases at V and 4 bases at J, with 14 bases between the two ends. Germline loops: CDR1 LNHDA, CDR2 SQIVND (reference sequence). CDR3 region: CASKGTSYYNEQFF. Written as DNA, the CDR3 is TGTGCCAGTAAAGGGACAAGCTATTACAATGAGCAGTTCTTC.

Many counts were recorded for this clonotype. The CDR3 bases are TGTGCCAGCAGCTTCTCGAGCGGAGGTGAGCAGTTCTTC. Its translation is CASSFSSGGEQFF. The chain combines TRBV11-2 with TRBJ2-1; tentative D call: TRBD2 (5 bases). The length of the CDR3 is 13 residues. Germline lookup yields CDR1 SGHAT and CDR2 FQNNGV. V was shortened by 3 bases and J by 9 bases, with 12 bases between the two germline ends. The variable domain in full, with the rest retrieved from reference TRBV11-2 and TRBJ2-1, is EAGVAQSPRYKIIEKRQSVAFWCNPISGHATLYWYQQILGQGPKLLIQFQNNGVVDDSQLPKDRFSAERLKGVDSTLKIQPAKLEDSAVYLCASSFSSGGEQFFGPGTRLTVL.

The chain combines TRBV7-2 with TRBJ1-2; D is ambiguous. The CDR3 loop spans 14 amino acids. CDR1 SGHTA and CDR2 FQGNSA come from the germline V gene. Trimming removed 1 base from V and 2 bases from J, with 8 bases in between. DNA for the CDR3: TGTGCCAGCAGCTTAGTTATCCAGAACTATGGCTACACCTTC. As protein: CASSLVIQNYGYTF.

This clonotype was counted only a few times. CDR3 residues: CASSLSSGEAGANVLTF. CDR3 bases: TGTGCCAGCAGCTTGTCTAGCGGAGAAGCTGGGGCCAACGTCCTGACTTTC. This chain connects TRBV7-3 to TRBJ2-6; 7 bases line up with TRBD2. The CDR3 extends over 17 amino acids. Germline trimming cut 3 bases from V and 2 bases from J; bases unmatched to any gene: 7. Germline assignment: CDR1 SGHTA and CDR2 FQGTGA. Full variable domain (rest looked up from reference TRBV7-3 and TRBJ2-6): GAGVSQTPSNKVTEKGKYVELRCDPISGHTALYWYRQSLGQGPEFLIYFQGTGAADDSGLPNDRFFAVRPEGSVSTLKIQRTERGDSAVYLCASSLSSGEAGANVLTFGAGSRLTVL.

There are a few counts of this clonotype. The chain is built from TRBV12-3 or TRBV12-4 and TRBJ2-7; D might be TRBD1 or TRBD2, each matching 5 bases. The CDR3 has 14 residues. Trimming removed 1 base at V and 2 bases at J, with 9 bases between. Here the CDR3 reads CASSLGDATYEQYF. CDR3 DNA sequence: TGTGCCAGCAGTTTAGGGGACGCTACCTACGAGCAGTACTTC.

This clonotype was found many times. The chain couples TRBV6-1 to TRBJ2-1, with D possibly matching TRBD1 (5 bases). The V and J ends lost 2 bases and 5 bases respectively, with 10 bases between them. The CDR3 totals 14 residues. CDR1 MNHNS and CDR2 SASEGT come from the germline V gene. The CDR3 region is CASSERRADNEQFF. The CDR3 DNA reads TGTGCCAGCAGTGAACGCAGGGCTGACAATGAGCAGTTCTTC.

This clonotype was observed a handful of times. CDR3 coding DNA: TGCGCCAGCAGCTGGGGAGGCCTAGCGGGAGCCGGGGAGCTGTTTTTT. Residues: CASSWGGLAGAGELFF. The V call is TRBV5-1, the J call TRBJ2-2, with 10 bases identical to TRBD2. The trim removed 3 bases at V and 6 bases at J, leaving 8 bases unmatched. The CDR3 has 16 residues. The germline V gene encodes CDR1 SGHRS and CDR2 YFSETQ.

This chain uses TRBV19 with TRBJ2-5, with a possible D match to TRBD1 (5 bases). V was cut by 4 bases and J by 5 bases, with 14 bases left in between. CDR3 length: 14 residues. CDR1 and CDR2 from the germline V gene are LNHDA and SQIVND (reference sequence). CDR3 sequence: CASSRGRVGETQYF. CDR3 DNA sequence: TGTGCCAGTAGTAGGGGCAGGGTGGGGGAGACCCAGTACTTC.

This clonotype has ten or more counts. The V gene is TRBV20-1, the J gene TRBJ2-3, with a possible D match to TRBD1 (7 bases). The ends were cut back, 5 bases at V and 0 bases at J, with 18 bases in the middle. CDR3 length: 16 amino acids. Germline V lookup: CDR1 DFQATT, CDR2 SNEGSKA (reference sequence). The CDR3 DNA is TGCAGTGCTGAGGGGAGTGCAGGGGGGAGCACAGATACGCAGTATTTT. It specifies CSAEGSAGGSTDTQYF.

Points on this clonotype: Just one base apart from a much larger clone, this may be a read error. V is TRBV28 and J is TRBJ2-1; D is possibly TRBD2 (6 bases). Germline V CDR1 and CDR2: MDHEN, SYDVKM. CDR3 length equals 14 residues. Trimming left V 2 bases short and J 9 bases short, with 14 bases between. Here the CDR3 reads CASSLSPSASEQFF. The CDR3 DNA sequence: TGTGCCAGCAGTTTAAGCCCTAGCGCGAGTGAGCAGTTCTTC.

Ten or more counts support this clonotype. The rearrangement joins TRBV12-3 or TRBV12-4 to TRBJ2-7, with 8 bases fitting TRBD1. With 5 bases clipped from V and 3 bases from J, the junction kept 3 bases outside the gene matches. The CDR3 covers 13 residues. Here the CDR3 reads CASSPDRVYEQYF. The DNA of the CDR3 is TGTGCCAGCAGTCCGGACAGGGTCTACGAGCAGTACTTC.

This clonotype appeared a few times. This chain joins TRBV5-6 and TRBJ2-7; TRBD1 aligns across 9 bases. The CDR3 totals 13 residues. The germline V gene encodes CDR1 SGHDT and CDR2 YYEEEE. After removal of 2 bases from V and 7 bases from J, the junction contained 4 bases not matched to a gene. CDR3 region: CASSFGQGREQYF. CDR3 DNA: TGTGCCAGCAGCTTCGGACAGGGGAGGGAGCAGTACTTC. Full variable domain (rest looked up from reference TRBV5-6 and TRBJ2-7): DAGVTQSPTHLIKTRGQQVTLRCSPKSGHDTVSWYQQALGQGPQFIFQYYEEEERQRGNFPDRFSGHQFPNYSSELNVNALLLGDSALYLCASSFGQGREQYFGPGTRLTVT.

The gene calls are TRBV6-1 and TRBJ2-7; 10 bases line up with TRBD2. V was clipped by 1 base and J by 2 bases; unmatched bases: 2. CDR1 is MNHNS, CDR2 SASEGT, per germline. This CDR3 is 15 amino acids long. As DNA, the CDR3 is TGTGCCAGCAGTGAAGGAGCGGGGGGGACCTACGAGCAGTACTTC. Translated: CASSEGAGGTYEQYF.

This clonotype was detected only a few times. The chain's CDR3 is CASSEWGQGSGANVLTF. The CDR3, as DNA: TGTGCCAGCAGTGAGTGGGGACAGGGCTCTGGGGCCAACGTCCTGACTTTC. The V call is TRBV25-1, the J call TRBJ2-6; 9 nucleotides align to TRBD1. V lost 3 bases, J lost 0 bases, and 3 bases stayed unmatched. CDR1 and CDR2 (germline): MGHDK, SYGVNS. CDR3 length: 17 amino acids.

The V gene is TRBV20-1, the J gene TRBJ2-1; perhaps TRBD1 as D (6 bases). With the DNA end fitting TRBJ2-5 better, the J assignment may be wrong. The CDR3 is made up of 13 amino acids. Germline CDR1 and CDR2: DFQATT and SNEGSKA (reference sequence). In nucleotides, the CDR3 is TGCAGTGCTAGAGGGGGGCCTTGGAAGACCCAGTACTTC. It is translated as CSARGGPWKTQYF.

This clonotype was counted many times. V and J are TRBV7-2 and TRBJ2-3; 9 bases are shared with TRBD2. V dropped 5 bases and J dropped 2; count of bases not matched to a gene: 14. The V gene's germline CDR1 is SGHTA and CDR2 FQGNSA. The CDR3 loop spans 18 amino acids. The CDR3 DNA reads as TGTGCCAGCAGCCCCTGGACTAGCGCGAGGGGAGCCACAGATACGCAGTATTTT. As protein: CASSPWTSARGATDTQYF.

This clonotype has a count of ten or more. This chain links TRBV5-1 with TRBJ2-1, with 11 positions matching TRBD1. V was pared by 5 bases and J by 8 bases, with 15 bases of the junction left unmatched. Germline assignment: CDR1 SGHRS and CDR2 YFSETQ. The CDR3 spans 17 residues. The CDR3 region is CASRWGPDTDRGHEQFF. The CDR3 nucleotides read TGCGCCAGCAGATGGGGGCCCGATACGGACAGGGGGCATGAGCAGTTCTTC.

Worth noting for this clonotype: A read error may explain this, as a much larger clone is one base away. The conserved final phenylalanine or tryptophan is absent from the CDR3, which likely points to a read error. The chain employs TRBV27 and TRBJ2-1; D remains ambiguous. The CDR3 length is 16 residues. Trimming stripped 2 bases from V and 1 base from J, with 12 bases between. Germline CDR1 and CDR2: MNHEY and SMNVEV (reference sequence). This chain's CDR3 is CASSLNRRASYNEQFL. The CDR3 nucleotides read TGTGCCAGCAGTTTAAACAGACGCGCTTCCTACAATGAGCAGTTCCTC.